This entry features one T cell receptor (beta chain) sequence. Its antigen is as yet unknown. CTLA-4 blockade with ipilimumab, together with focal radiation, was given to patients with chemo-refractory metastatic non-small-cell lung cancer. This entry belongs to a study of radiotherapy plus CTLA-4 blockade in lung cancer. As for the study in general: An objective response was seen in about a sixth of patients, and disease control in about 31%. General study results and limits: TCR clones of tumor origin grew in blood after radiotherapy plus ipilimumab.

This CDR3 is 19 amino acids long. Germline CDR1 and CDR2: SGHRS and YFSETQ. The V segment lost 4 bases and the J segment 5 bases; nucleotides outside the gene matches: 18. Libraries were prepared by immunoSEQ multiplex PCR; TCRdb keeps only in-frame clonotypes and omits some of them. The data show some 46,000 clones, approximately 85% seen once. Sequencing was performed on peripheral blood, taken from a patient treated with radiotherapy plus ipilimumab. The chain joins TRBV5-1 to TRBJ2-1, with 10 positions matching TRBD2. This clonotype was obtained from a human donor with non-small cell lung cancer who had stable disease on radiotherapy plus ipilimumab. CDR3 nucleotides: TGCGCCAGCAGCCAATCCGGGACTAGCGCCAATCTAGCCCACAATGAGCAGTTCTTC. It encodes CASSQSGTSANLAHNEQFF.